This TCR beta chain was identified during a study of blood T cell repertoires in COVID-19. The germline CDR1 and CDR2 sequences are MNHEY and SVGEGT. CDR3 size: 17 residues. The V gene end was trimmed by 5 bases and the J gene end by 0 bases; junction bases not matched to a gene: 10. Followed over time, Seattle patients had been enrolled while infection was active. Original analysis: Reference gene primer amplification yielded estimated nucleated cell counts. Sequencing used immunoSEQ multiplex PCR; TCRdb keeps in-frame clones, though not all of them. D and trimming were read from the DNA, whereas the V and J calls and clone size are those reported in that table. The sample includes under 200,000 clones, approximately 80% of them seen just once.

The chain uses TRBV6-2 or TRBV6-3 and TRBJ2-4; 7 nucleotides agree with TRBD2. Sequenced sample: peripheral blood. This sequence originates from a woman in her 70s with COVID-19, enrolled during active disease. In DNA, the CDR3 is TGTGCCAGCAGTCCGTTGGGGGAGGGGCTAGCCAAAAACATTCAGTACTTC. It specifies CASSPLGEGLAKNIQYF.